Below, 25 T cell receptor beta chains from the same sample are listed, as sequenced in a study of CD8+CD57+ T cells in acquired aplastic anemia. It was genomic DNA that served as the template for profiling TCR beta VDJ and CDR3. TCRdb reprocessed the reads via MiXCR and lists one record per CDR3 protein. Seen here are some 120,000 distinct CDR3 sequences, about 40% observed once, and the top ten hold roughly 3%. Sequencing was done on patients that had shown CD8+CD57+ cell expansion by flow cytometry. Sequenced sample: sorted CD4+, CD8+, or CD8+CD57+ T cells (not recorded which) from PBMCs. The source of these receptors is a human donor with aplastic anemia.

This clonotype was observed at least ten times. The V gene is TRBV12-5, the J gene TRBJ2-7; D gene ambiguous. The germline CDR1 and CDR2 sequences are LGHNT and FRNRAP. V lost 7 bases to trimming and J lost 5 bases, with 3 bases between them. The CDR3 has 9 amino acids. Here the CDR3 reads CASANEQYV. CDR3 DNA sequence: TGTGCTAGTGCTAACGAGCAGTACGTC.

This clonotype was detected ten times or more. The rearrangement joins TRBV12-3 or TRBV12-4 to TRBJ2-2, with D perhaps matching TRBD2 (5 bases). Trimming took 5 bases from V and 1 from J, leaving 8 bases between them. This CDR3 contains 14 residues. For the CDR3, the DNA is TGTGCCAGCAGTACCCGGGAGAACACCGGGGAGCTGTTTTTT. It yields the protein CASSTRENTGELFF.

This clonotype came up many times. V and J are TRBV20-1 and TRBJ1-5; tentative D call: TRBD1 (5 bases). Per germline, CDR1 DFQATT and CDR2 SNEGSKA (reference sequence). Deletions cut 0 bases from V and 3 bases from J, with 9 bases between. The CDR3 runs to 14 residues. CDR3 bases: TGCAGTGCTAGAGAGGGGGGTTCCAATCAGCCCCAGCATTTT. This sequence encodes CSAREGGSNQPQHF.

V and J are TRBV7-9 and TRBJ1-2, with D unclear. CDR3 length equals 13 residues. Trimming took 6 bases from V and 4 from J, leaving 12 bases between them. Germline-derived CDR1 and CDR2 are SEHNR and FQNEAQ (reference sequence). CDR3 amino acids: CASRPNILYGYTF. The CDR3 DNA sequence: TGTGCCAGCAGACCTAACATCCTCTATGGCTACACCTTC.

In this sample, this clonotype turned up many times. The rearrangement joins TRBV2 to TRBJ2-1, with 7 bases fitting TRBD2. Germline CDR1 SNHLY, CDR2 FYNNEI. The CDR3 totals 16 residues. Trimming cost V 6 bases and J 2 bases; bases outside gene matches: 10. The chain's CDR3 is CASSGSGAPAYNEQFF. Here the CDR3 DNA reads TGTGCCAGCAGCGGAAGCGGGGCGCCCGCCTACAATGAGCAGTTCTTC.

This clonotype has ten or more counts. J is TRBJ2-1 and V is TRBV7-6; tentative D call: TRBD1 (6 bases). The germline V gene encodes CDR1 SGHVS and CDR2 FNYEAQ. This CDR3 has 13 residues. The V gene lost 6 bases and the J gene lost 10 bases, with 16 bases spanning the gap. Written as DNA, the CDR3 is TGTGCCAGCAGTAATACCCAAGGGGGAGAGCAGTTCTTC. Its translation: CASSNTQGGEQFF.

The V gene is TRBV15, the J gene TRBJ2-7; 8 bases fit TRBD2. Germline V gene sequence: CDR1 LNHNV, CDR2 YYDKDF (reference sequence). V dropped 3 bases and J dropped 7; count of bases not matched to a gene: 11. The CDR3 totals 15 residues. CDR3 amino acids: CATSSLELADGEQYF. The CDR3 nucleotides are TGTGCCACCAGCAGTCTGGAACTAGCGGACGGTGAGCAGTACTTC.

About this clonotype itself: One end of the junction fails to match germline, which may point to a read error. The rearrangement joins TRBV7-2 to TRBJ1-2; D possibly corresponds to TRBD1 (5 bases). Germline lookup yields CDR1 SGHTA and CDR2 FQGNSA. The CDR3 covers 13 residues. CDR3 sequence: CASSLDRNYAYAF. The CDR3 DNA is TGTGCCAGCAGCTTAGACAGGAACTATGCCTACGCCTTC.

This clonotype came up a few times. This chain joins TRBV3-1 and TRBJ1-1, with TRBD1 as a possible D gene (5 bases). The germline CDR1 and CDR2 sequences are LGHDT and YNNKEL (reference sequence). The CDR3 extends over 14 amino acids. V lost 0 bases, J lost 4 bases, and 9 bases lay in between. The CDR3 coding sequence is TGTGCCAGCAGCCAAGAGGGGGGGTCCACTGAAGCTTTCTTT. Translation gives CASSQEGGSTEAFF.

There are a few counts of this clonotype. Relative to the germline gene, one junction end is altered; a read error may explain this. V is TRBV5-1 and J is TRBJ2-1; TRBD1 aligns across 9 bases. There are 15 residues in the CDR3. Germline CDR1 SGHRS, CDR2 YFSETQ. This CDR3 is CASSPDRGTYNEQLF. In DNA form, the CDR3 reads TGCGCCAGCAGCCCGGACAGGGGAACCTACAATGAGCAGCTCTTC.

The V call is TRBV7-9, the J call TRBJ1-2; D not resolved. CDR3 length equals 13 residues. Germline loops: CDR1 SEHNR, CDR2 FQNEAQ (reference sequence). V lost 0 bases to trimming and J lost 6 bases, with 8 bases between them. CDR3 sequence reads: CASSLAQADGYTF. In DNA, the CDR3 is TGTGCCAGCAGCTTAGCGCAGGCAGATGGCTACACCTTC.

This chain links TRBV10-3 with TRBJ1-4, with 9 bases aligning to TRBD1. V trimming: 6 bases; J trimming: 0 bases; junction bases outside the gene matches: 5. CDR1 and CDR2 (germline): ENHRY, SYGVKD. This CDR3 contains 16 residues. In DNA form, the CDR3 reads TGTGCCATCAGAGGGACAGGGAACACAACTAATGAAAAACTGTTTTTT. Amino acids: CAIRGTGNTTNEKLFF.

In regard to this clonotype: This may be a read error, as it is one base from a much larger clone. J is TRBJ2-1 and V is TRBV20-1, with D uncertain. The germline V and J ends were trimmed by 3 bases and 2 bases, with 14 bases remaining between them. The germline V gene has CDR1 DFQATT and CDR2 SNEGSKA (reference sequence). The CDR3 sequence is 15 residues long. Here the CDR3 reads CSARIEGGTYNEQFF. In nucleotides, the CDR3 is TGCAGTGCTAGGATCGAAGGTGGGACCTACAATGAGCAGTTCTTC.

The CDR3 DNA sequence: TGTGCCAGCAGCTTAGCCGAGGGACAGGGATCAGATACGCAGTATTTT. It encodes CASSLAEGQGSDTQYF. The V call is TRBV7-2, the J call TRBJ2-3, with 9 nucleotides matching TRBD1. V dropped 0 bases and J dropped 4; count of bases not matched to a gene: 5. There are 16 residues in the CDR3. The germline gives CDR1 SGHTA, CDR2 FQGNSA.

For this clonotype: At one end the junction does not follow the germline gene, possibly because of a read error. The genes are TRBV5-1 and TRBJ1-1, with a weak D call TRBD1 (5 bases). Germline V lookup: CDR1 SGHRS, CDR2 YFSETQ. This CDR3 region has 14 residues. CDR3 sequence: CASSLDSMNTEVFF. Here the CDR3 DNA reads TGCGCCAGCAGCCTCGACAGTATGAACACTGAAGTTTTCTTT.

The chain couples TRBV9 to TRBJ2-5, with D possibly TRBD2 on 6 matching bases. The V gene lost 0 bases and the J gene lost 0 bases, with 9 bases spanning the gap. This CDR3 has 15 residues. In germline, CDR1 is SGDLS, CDR2 YYNGEE. CDR3 amino acids: CASSVGASDQETQYF. The CDR3 bases are TGTGCCAGCAGCGTAGGAGCTAGCGACCAAGAGACCCAGTACTTC.

This clonotype was seen repeatedly, ten times or more. The rearrangement links TRBV6-2 or TRBV6-3 to TRBJ2-1; maybe TRBD2 (5 bases). CDR3 size: 16 residues. The germline V gene has CDR1 MNHEY and CDR2 SVGEGT. With 0 bases removed from V and 3 bases from J, the gap between germline ends came to 12 bases. CDR3 DNA sequence: TGTGCCAGCAGTTACTCGAAAGGACTGGGCTACAATGAGCAGTTCTTC. Translating it yields CASSYSKGLGYNEQFF.

In this sample, this clonotype turned up many times. V and J are TRBV20-1 and TRBJ1-2; 8 bases line up with TRBD1. The CDR3 covers 19 residues. J gave up 2 bases and V 0 bases, and 17 bases lay outside the gene matches. Germline lookup yields CDR1 DFQATT and CDR2 SNEGSKA (reference sequence). The CDR3: CSARDQLRQGRRTNYGYTF. CDR3 DNA sequence: TGCAGTGCTAGAGATCAACTCAGACAGGGGAGGCGGACGAACTATGGCTACACCTTC.

Turning to this clonotype: The junction differs from germline at one of its ends, possibly a read error. The V gene is TRBV5-6, the J gene TRBJ1-5; D gene ambiguous. CDR3 length: 18 amino acids. Germline-derived CDR1 and CDR2 are SGHDT and YYEEEE. This CDR3 reads CAGSFLGNGWYSNQPQHF. CDR3 coding DNA: TGTGCCGGCAGCTTCTTGGGCAACGGATGGTATAGCAATCAGCCCCAGCATTTT.

This clonotype was seen ten or more times. This rearrangement joins TRBV4-1 to TRBJ2-5; 11 bases are shared with TRBD1. The V and J ends lost 4 bases and 5 bases, in that order; junction bases with no gene match: 6. The CDR3 contains 15 residues. The V gene's germline CDR1 is MGHRA and CDR2 YSYEKL. The CDR3 DNA reads as TGCGCCAGCAGCCCGGGACAGGGGGAAGGGGAGACCCAGTACTTC. This translates into CASSPGQGEGETQYF.

J is TRBJ1-2 and V is TRBV7-9; 10 bases map to TRBD1. V dropped 6 bases and J dropped 6; count of bases not matched to a gene: 1. Germline loops: CDR1 SEHNR, CDR2 FQNEAQ (reference sequence). The CDR3 loop spans 12 amino acids. CDR3 sequence (DNA): TGTGCCAGCAGGGGACAGGGGAATGGCTACACCTTC. Translated, it gives CASRGQGNGYTF. Complete variable domain (other parts from reference TRBV7-9 and TRBJ1-2): DTGVSQNPRHKITKRGQNVTFRCDPISEHNRLYWYRQTLGQGPEFLTYFQNEAQLEKSRLLSDRFSAERPKGSFSTLEIQRTEQGDSAMYLCASRGQGNGYTFGSGTRLTVV.

This chain connects TRBV25-1 to TRBJ2-1; TRBD1 matches 10 bases. CDR3 length: 16 residues. With 3 bases clipped from V and 4 bases from J, the junction kept 6 bases outside the gene matches. Germline CDR1 MGHDK, CDR2 SYGVNS. DNA of the CDR3: TGTGCCAGCAGTGATCCCCCGGGACAGGGGTACAATGAGCAGTTCTTC. Translation gives CASSDPPGQGYNEQFF.

This clonotype came up a few times. The chain carries TRBV28 and TRBJ1-6, with D maybe TRBD1 (6 bases). Trimming took off 3 bases at V and 1 base at J, with 13 bases between the two ends. Germline lookup yields CDR1 MDHEN and CDR2 SYDVKM. This CDR3 contains 17 residues. DNA for the CDR3: TGTGCCAGCAGTTTCCAGGGGAGTGTGTCCTATAATTCACCCCTCCACTTT. Residues: CASSFQGSVSYNSPLHF.

This chain connects TRBV10-3 to TRBJ1-2; no definite D call. Per germline, CDR1 ENHRY and CDR2 SYGVKD. With 6 bases removed from V and 2 bases from J, the gap between germline ends came to 10 bases. The CDR3 contains 13 residues. The chain's CDR3 is CAISFQTNYGYTF. As DNA, the CDR3 is TGTGCCATCAGCTTCCAGACCAACTATGGCTACACCTTC.

This clonotype has only a few counts. J is TRBJ1-2 and V is TRBV5-1; 11 positions agree with TRBD1. Germline V CDR1 and CDR2: SGHRS, YFSETQ. The CDR3 covers 12 residues. V gave up 4 bases and J gave up 7 bases; unmatched junction bases: 0. CDR3 protein: CASSGTGGGYTF. In DNA, the CDR3 is TGCGCCAGCAGCGGGACAGGGGGTGGCTACACCTTC. The full variable domain, its missing parts supplied by reference TRBV5-1 and TRBJ1-2, is KAGVTQTPRYLIKTRGQQVTLSCSPISGHRSVSWYQQTPGQGLQFLFEYFSETQRNKGNFPGRFSGRQFSNSRSEMNVSTLELGDSALYLCASSGTGGGYTFGSGTRLTVV.